What follows are 32 T cell receptor beta chains derived from one specimen sequenced in a study of cytomegalovirus exposure and HLA in healthy donors. The protocol was immunoSEQ multiplex PCR, while the TCRdb copy is restricted to in-frame clones and leaves out a portion. The sample has 150,000 to 200,000 clones, about nine tenths seen once. Sequencing used PBMCs. Receptors were obtained from a man between 18 and 35 years old in good health and CMV-seropositive.

J is TRBJ2-3 and V is TRBV7-9; D might be TRBD2 (6 bases). Germline V gives CDR1 SEHNR, CDR2 FQNEAQ (reference sequence). Trimming removed 5 bases from V and 0 bases from J, with 9 bases in between. The CDR3 sequence is 14 residues long. CDR3 bases: TGTGCCAGCAGCCCGGGACTTAGCACAGATACGCAGTATTTT. This translates into CASSPGLSTDTQYF.

The rearrangement uses TRBV30 and TRBJ2-4; 7 bases fit TRBD1. This CDR3 spans 14 amino acids. Germline lookup yields CDR1 GTSNPN and CDR2 SVGIG (reference sequence). V trimming: 8 bases; J trimming: 4 bases; junction bases outside the gene matches: 11. The CDR3 loop is CAVRPRTGKNIQYF. The CDR3 bases are TGTGCCGTCCGACCGCGGACAGGTAAAAACATTCAGTACTTC.

This sequence joins TRBV5-6 and TRBJ2-7; 9 positions agree with TRBD2. V shed 4 bases, J shed 2 bases, and the junction held 4 bases outside the gene matches. The CDR3 loop spans 14 amino acids. The germline V gene encodes CDR1 SGHDT and CDR2 YYEEEE. CDR3 DNA sequence: TGTGCCAGCAGCCCAGCGGGAGGCGCCTACGAGCAGTACTTC. This gives the protein CASSPAGGAYEQYF.

The chain carries TRBV11-2 and TRBJ2-7; D may be TRBD1 (6 bases). The germline gives CDR1 SGHAT, CDR2 FQNNGV. The CDR3 is 12 residues long. The V and J ends lost 5 bases and 6 bases respectively, with 11 bases between them. CDR3 nucleotide sequence: TGTGCCAGCAGCCCCCCCAGGGGCGAGCAGTACTTC. This codes for CASSPPRGEQYF.

This rearrangement joins TRBV6-5 to TRBJ1-1; no definite D call. V lost 0 bases, J lost 2 bases, and 7 bases lay in between. The germline CDR1 and CDR2 sequences are MNHEY and SVGAGI. The CDR3 is 14 residues long. The CDR3 region is CASSYSSINTEAFF. The CDR3, as DNA: TGTGCCAGCAGTTACTCGTCCATCAACACTGAAGCTTTCTTT.

V usage is TRBV27 and J usage is TRBJ2-5; no definite D call. The germline V gene has CDR1 MNHEY and CDR2 SMNVEV (reference sequence). The CDR3 extends over 14 amino acids. V was shortened by 7 bases and J by 4 bases, with 16 bases between the two germline ends. The CDR3 region has the DNA TGTGCCAGCAAGCGCGCAAAGGTTATAGAGACCCAGTACTTC. It is translated as CASKRAKVIETQYF.

This chain joins TRBV5-1 and TRBJ2-1, with 9 bases that match TRBD2. Germline-derived CDR1 and CDR2 are SGHRS and YFSETQ. Trimming took 1 base from V and 7 from J; bases not matched to a gene: 6. The length of the CDR3 is 15 residues. This CDR3 is CASSLFGTSRNEQFF. The DNA of the CDR3 is TGCGCCAGCAGCTTGTTTGGGACTAGCAGAAATGAGCAGTTCTTC.

The count of this clone is one. The chain employs TRBV5-1 and TRBJ2-7; 9 nucleotides align to TRBD1. The CDR3 runs to 16 residues. The germline gives CDR1 SGHRS, CDR2 YFSETQ. V was pared by 2 bases and J by 1 base, with 7 bases of the junction left unmatched. CDR3 loop: CASSFSPGQGSYEQYF. In DNA, the CDR3 is TGCGCCAGCAGCTTTTCTCCGGGACAGGGATCCTACGAGCAGTACTTC.

V gene TRBV7-9 combines with J gene TRBJ2-1; possibly TRBD2 for D (5 bases). Trimming cost V 4 bases and J 12 bases, with 22 bases left between them. The CDR3 totals 15 residues. The germline CDR1 and CDR2 sequences are SEHNR and FQNEAQ (reference sequence). The CDR3 protein is CASSSTTTYRDRQFF. As DNA, the CDR3 is TGTGCCAGCAGCTCAACCACGACATACCGGGATAGGCAGTTCTTC. Together with reference TRBV7-9 and TRBJ2-1, the CDR3 gives the full variable domain: DTGVSQNPRHKITKRGQNVTFRCDPISEHNRLYWYRQTLGQGPEFLTYFQNEAQLEKSRLLSDRFSAERPKGSFSTLEIQRTEQGDSAMYLCASSSTTTYRDRQFFGPGTRLTVL.

The chain is built from TRBV9 and TRBJ2-1, with TRBD2 matching over 7 bases. Trimming at V came to 0 bases and at J to 8 bases, leaving 2 bases not matched to a gene. From germline, CDR1 is SGDLS and CDR2 YYNGEE. The CDR3 sequence is 13 residues long. The CDR3 DNA is TGTGCCAGCAGCGTAGTAACTAGCGATGAGCAGTTCTTC. This encodes CASSVVTSDEQFF.

The chain couples TRBV2 to TRBJ2-7; D perhaps matches TRBD2 (5 bases). Germline V gene lookup returns CDR1 SNHLY and CDR2 FYNNEI. The CDR3 is 10 residues long. V was cut by 8 bases and J by 8 bases, with 10 bases left in between. CDR3 sequence (DNA): TGTGCCAGCGAGGGTTTCCAGCAGTACTTC. Translated: CASEGFQQYF.

The chain uses TRBV19 and TRBJ2-1; D call uncertain. The ends were cut back, 3 bases at V and 0 bases at J, with 6 bases in the middle. The CDR3 covers 14 residues. CDR1 and CDR2 (germline): LNHDA, SQIVND (reference sequence). This CDR3 is CASSISGSYNEQFF. The CDR3 DNA reads as TGTGCCAGTAGTATTTCGGGCTCCTACAATGAGCAGTTCTTC.

V and J are TRBV5-1 and TRBJ2-1; D might be TRBD2 (6 bases). Germline CDR1 SGHRS, CDR2 YFSETQ. The CDR3 contains 17 residues. Trimming shortened V by 7 bases and J by 6 bases, and 26 bases separated the two germline ends. The CDR3 here is CASVPTAGREFSNEQFF. The CDR3, as DNA: TGCGCCAGCGTACCCACCGCAGGGCGGGAATTCAGCAATGAGCAGTTCTTC.

The V gene is TRBV6-6, the J gene TRBJ1-5; D not certain. Trimming stripped 2 bases from V and 3 bases from J, with 8 bases between. CDR3 size: 14 residues. Germline assignment: CDR1 MNHNY and CDR2 SVGAGI (reference sequence). The CDR3 spells CASSYRVFNQPQHF. CDR3 bases: TGTGCCAGCAGTTACCGGGTCTTCAATCAGCCCCAGCATTTT.

The chain carries TRBV4-1 and TRBJ1-3; D uncertain. V lost 0 bases and J 0 bases, leaving 9 bases between the germline ends. Per the germline V gene, CDR1 is MGHRA and CDR2 is YSYEKL. This CDR3 is built from 16 residues. CDR3 region: CASSQDEAYSGNTIYF. CDR3 in DNA: TGCGCCAGCAGCCAAGATGAGGCATACTCTGGAAACACCATATATTTT.

The chain links TRBV7-9 to TRBJ1-2; 8 bases match TRBD1. Germline V lookup: CDR1 SEHNR, CDR2 FQNEAQ (reference sequence). The CDR3 runs to 16 residues. Trimming cost V 0 bases and J 8 bases; bases outside gene matches: 11. DNA of the CDR3: TGTGCCAGCAGCTTAGCTGGTCGAGACAGGGGAGTGGGCTACACCTTC. Amino acid sequence: CASSLAGRDRGVGYTF.

This chain connects TRBV4-2 to TRBJ1-5; the D is unclear. This CDR3 has 15 residues. Trimming took off 0 bases at V and 0 bases at J, with 6 bases between the two ends. Germline CDR1 is LGHNA and CDR2 is YNFKEQ. As DNA, the CDR3 is TGTGCCAGCAGCCAAGACGGGGATAGCAATCAGCCCCAGCATTTT. Its protein product is CASSQDGDSNQPQHF.

The chain joins TRBV19 to TRBJ1-5; D gene unclear. This CDR3 contains 15 residues. The V gene lost 2 bases and the J gene lost 4 bases, with 12 bases spanning the gap. Germline CDR1 reads LNHDA; CDR2 reads SQIVND (reference sequence). The CDR3 sequence: CASSIRHRGNQPQHF. The DNA of the CDR3 is TGTGCCAGTAGTATAAGACACCGGGGAAATCAGCCCCAGCATTTT.

Here the CDR3 reads CASSLAGGPQPQHF. In DNA, the CDR3 is TGCGCCAGCAGCCTCGCGGGGGGGCCTCAGCCCCAGCATTTT. The V call is TRBV4-1, the J call TRBJ1-5; D possibly corresponds to TRBD1 (6 bases). The CDR3 spans 14 residues. The germline V gene encodes CDR1 MGHRA and CDR2 YSYEKL. V shed 4 bases and J shed 6 bases, with 13 bases lying between them.

V and J are TRBV7-9 and TRBJ1-2; D gene unclear. CDR1 is SEHNR and CDR2 is FQNEAQ in the germline V gene (reference sequence). This CDR3 has 14 residues. Trimming left V 7 bases short and J 1 base short, with 13 bases between. The CDR3 DNA reads as TGTGCCAGCACGCAGATAAATAATAACTATGGCTACACCTTC. Its translation is CASTQINNNYGYTF.

The chain links TRBV7-2 to TRBJ2-7; perhaps TRBD2 as D (6 bases). Per the germline V gene, CDR1 is SGHTA and CDR2 is FQGNSA. This CDR3 has 16 amino acids. The V end lost 3 bases, the J end lost 1 base, and 16 bases lay between the germline ends. CDR3 protein: CASSLGVGLNSYEQYF. CDR3 in DNA: TGTGCCAGCAGCTTGGGGGTGGGACTCAATTCCTACGAGCAGTACTTC.

This chain joins TRBV19 and TRBJ2-5; TRBD2 is a possible D gene (6 bases). The CDR3 has 14 residues. From germline, CDR1 is LNHDA and CDR2 SQIVND (reference sequence). V was trimmed by 1 base and J by 3 bases, leaving 9 bases between them. For the CDR3, the DNA is TGTGCCAGTAGTATAGTTGCGGGAAAAGAGACCCAGTACTTC. Translating gives CASSIVAGKETQYF.

The chain recombines TRBV5-4 with TRBJ2-1; TRBD1 agrees at 11 bases. Trimming at V came to 3 bases and at J to 6 bases, leaving 5 bases not matched to a gene. CDR1 SGHNT and CDR2 YYREEE come from the germline V gene (reference sequence). The CDR3 contains 15 residues. The CDR3 nucleotides are TGTGCCAGCAGCTGGGGACAGGGGGTCGGCAATGAGCAGTTCTTC. This encodes CASSWGQGVGNEQFF.

This clone was counted at least ten times. The genes are TRBV4-1 and TRBJ2-5; 12 positions match TRBD2. Germline V lookup: CDR1 MGHRA, CDR2 YSYEKL. J lost 5 bases, V lost 0 bases, and 13 bases had no gene match. The CDR3 totals 19 residues. CDR3 sequence: CASSQDHVLGLAGGETQYF. CDR3 DNA: TGCGCCAGCAGCCAAGATCATGTCTTGGGCCTAGCGGGAGGGGAGACCCAGTACTTC.

This clone showed up just once. The chain employs TRBV7-2 and TRBJ2-1; D remains ambiguous. Trimming took off 1 base at V and 8 bases at J, with 9 bases between the two ends. The CDR3 covers 13 residues. CDR1 and CDR2 (germline): SGHTA, FQGNSA. The chain's CDR3 is CASSLDRLYEQFF. The CDR3 DNA is TGTGCCAGCAGCTTAGATCGTCTCTATGAGCAGTTCTTC.

This clone was seen a few times. This CDR3 reads CASSERQGRTEAFF. Written as DNA, the CDR3 is TGTGCCAGCAGCGAGCGACAGGGGAGGACTGAAGCTTTCTTT. This sequence joins TRBV7-2 and TRBJ1-1, with 8 bases fitting TRBD1. The CDR3 runs to 14 residues. Germline trimming cut 5 bases from V and 5 bases from J; bases unmatched to any gene: 7. The germline V gene encodes CDR1 SGHTA and CDR2 FQGNSA.

This clone has a single count. This chain uses TRBV11-2 with TRBJ2-4; D is possibly TRBD1 (5 bases). The germline CDR1 and CDR2 sequences are SGHAT and FQNNGV. The CDR3 runs 13 residues. Trimming stripped 6 bases from V and 6 bases from J, with 12 bases between. The CDR3 protein is CASSIGRVNIQYF. DNA of the CDR3: TGTGCCAGCAGTATAGGCAGGGTAAACATTCAGTACTTC.

V usage is TRBV29-1 and J usage is TRBJ2-1, with no clear D. The CDR3 loop spans 11 amino acids. The germline gives CDR1 SQVTM, CDR2 ANQGSEA. Trimming removed 6 bases from V and 4 bases from J, with 7 bases in between. The CDR3 DNA reads TGCAGCGTCTGGGCTTACAATGAGCAGTTCTTC. Its protein product is CSVWAYNEQFF.

The J gene is TRBJ2-1, the V gene TRBV4-2, with a tentative D call TRBD2 (6 bases). Trimming took off 5 bases at V and 0 bases at J, with 14 bases between the two ends. Germline V lookup: CDR1 LGHNA, CDR2 YNFKEQ. The CDR3 totals 16 residues. In nucleotides, the CDR3 is TGTGCCAGCAGCAGTGGGACTCCGAGCTCCTACAATGAGCAGTTCTTC. Protein product: CASSSGTPSSYNEQFF.

The CDR3 protein is CASSSAGTVYNEQFF. The CDR3, as DNA: TGTGCCAGCAGCTCCGCCGGGACAGTTTACAATGAGCAGTTCTTC. The chain combines TRBV11-2 with TRBJ2-1; the match to TRBD1 covers 7 bases. Germline V CDR1 and CDR2: SGHAT, FQNNGV. Germline trimming cut 4 bases from V and 4 bases from J; bases unmatched to any gene: 7. CDR3 length equals 15 residues.

The J gene is TRBJ2-4, the V gene TRBV5-1, with D perhaps matching TRBD1 (6 bases). V was shortened by 2 bases and J by 1 base, with 13 bases between the two germline ends. Germline lookup yields CDR1 SGHRS and CDR2 YFSETQ. The CDR3 consists of 16 residues. CDR3 bases: TGCGCCAGCAGCTTTCGTTCAGGGGTCGCCAAAAACATTCAGTACTTC. This codes for CASSFRSGVAKNIQYF. The full variable domain, rest sourced from reference TRBV5-1 and TRBJ2-4, is KAGVTQTPRYLIKTRGQQVTLSCSPISGHRSVSWYQQTPGQGLQFLFEYFSETQRNKGNFPGRFSGRQFSNSRSEMNVSTLELGDSALYLCASSFRSGVAKNIQYFGAGTRLSVL.

This chain uses TRBV15 with TRBJ1-1; the match to TRBD1 covers 7 bases. The CDR3 is made up of 13 amino acids. The germline V gene has CDR1 LNHNV and CDR2 YYDKDF (reference sequence). V lost 8 bases to trimming and J lost 7 bases; unmatched junction nucleotides: 10. CDR3 DNA: TGTGCCACCGGAGATATGGACAGGAATGAAGCTTTCTTT. Translation gives CATGDMDRNEAFF.